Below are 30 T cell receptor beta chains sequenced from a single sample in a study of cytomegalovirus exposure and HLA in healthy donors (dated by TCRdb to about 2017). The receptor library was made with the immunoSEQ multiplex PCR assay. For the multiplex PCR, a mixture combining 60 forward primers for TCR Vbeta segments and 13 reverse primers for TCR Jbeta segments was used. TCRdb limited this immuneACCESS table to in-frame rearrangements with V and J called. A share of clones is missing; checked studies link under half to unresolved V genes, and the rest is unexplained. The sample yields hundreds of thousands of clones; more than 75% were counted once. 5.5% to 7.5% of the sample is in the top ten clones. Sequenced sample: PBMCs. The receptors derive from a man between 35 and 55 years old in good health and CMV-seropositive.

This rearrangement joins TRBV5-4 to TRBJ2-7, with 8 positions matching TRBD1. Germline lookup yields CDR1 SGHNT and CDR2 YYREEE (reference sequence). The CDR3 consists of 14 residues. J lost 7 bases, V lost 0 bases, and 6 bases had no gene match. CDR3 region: CASSLGDRPGEQYF. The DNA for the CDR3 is TGTGCCAGCAGCTTGGGGGACAGGCCTGGGGAGCAGTACTTC.

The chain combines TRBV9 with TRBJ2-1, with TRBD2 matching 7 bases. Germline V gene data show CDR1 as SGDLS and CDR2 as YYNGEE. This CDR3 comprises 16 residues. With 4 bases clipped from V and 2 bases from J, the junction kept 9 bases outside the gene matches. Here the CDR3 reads CASSHPTAGAYNEQFF. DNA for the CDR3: TGTGCCAGCAGCCACCCTACGGCGGGAGCCTACAATGAGCAGTTCTTC. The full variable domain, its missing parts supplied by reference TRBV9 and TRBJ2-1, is DSGVTQTPKHLITATGQRVTLRCSPRSGDLSVYWYQQSLDQGLQFLIQYYNGEERAKGNILERFSAQQFPDLHSELNLSSLELGDSALYFCASSHPTAGAYNEQFFGPGTRLTVL.

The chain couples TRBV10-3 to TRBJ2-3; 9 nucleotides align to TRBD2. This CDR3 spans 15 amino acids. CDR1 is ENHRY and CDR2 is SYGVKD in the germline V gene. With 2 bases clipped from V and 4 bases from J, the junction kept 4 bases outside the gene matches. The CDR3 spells CAISEGGRAPDTQYF. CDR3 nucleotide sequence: TGTGCCATCAGTGAGGGCGGGAGGGCCCCAGATACGCAGTATTTT.

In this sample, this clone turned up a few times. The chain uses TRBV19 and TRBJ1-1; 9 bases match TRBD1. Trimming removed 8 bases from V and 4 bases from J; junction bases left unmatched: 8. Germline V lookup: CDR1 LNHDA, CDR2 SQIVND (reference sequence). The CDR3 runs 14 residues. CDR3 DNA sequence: TGTGCCAGTGGACTACAGGGGGCCGGCACTGAAGCTTTCTTT. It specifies CASGLQGAGTEAFF.

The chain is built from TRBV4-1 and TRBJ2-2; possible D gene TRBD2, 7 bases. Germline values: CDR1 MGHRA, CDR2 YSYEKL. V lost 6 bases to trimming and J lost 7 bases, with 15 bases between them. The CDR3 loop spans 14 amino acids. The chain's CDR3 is CASRPGGGGGELFF. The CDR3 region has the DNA TGCGCCAGCAGGCCTGGGGGAGGGGGCGGGGAGCTGTTTTTT.

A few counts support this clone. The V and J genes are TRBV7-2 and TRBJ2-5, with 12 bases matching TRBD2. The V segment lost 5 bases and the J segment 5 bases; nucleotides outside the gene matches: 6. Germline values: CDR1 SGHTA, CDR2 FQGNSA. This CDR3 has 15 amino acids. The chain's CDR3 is CASSPWTSGTETQYF. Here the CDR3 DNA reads TGTGCCAGCAGCCCATGGACTAGCGGGACGGAGACCCAGTACTTC.

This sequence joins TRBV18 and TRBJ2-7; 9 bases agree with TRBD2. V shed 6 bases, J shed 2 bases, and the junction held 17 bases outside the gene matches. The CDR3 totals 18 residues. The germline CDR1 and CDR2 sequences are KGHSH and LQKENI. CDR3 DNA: TGTGCCAGCTCGGCTACATTGAAGGTAATAGCGGGAGCCTACGAGCAGTACTTC. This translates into CASSATLKVIAGAYEQYF.

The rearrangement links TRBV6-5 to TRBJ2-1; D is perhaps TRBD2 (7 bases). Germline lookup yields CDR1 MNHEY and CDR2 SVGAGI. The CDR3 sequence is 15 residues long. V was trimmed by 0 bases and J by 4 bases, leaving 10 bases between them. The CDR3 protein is CASSYSRGGYNEQFF. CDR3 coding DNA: TGTGCCAGCAGTTACTCGAGGGGGGGATACAATGAGCAGTTCTTC.

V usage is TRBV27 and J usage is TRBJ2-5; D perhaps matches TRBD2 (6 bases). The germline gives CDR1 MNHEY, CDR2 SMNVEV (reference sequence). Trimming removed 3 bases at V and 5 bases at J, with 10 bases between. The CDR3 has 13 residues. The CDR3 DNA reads TGTGCCAGCAGTTTGGGGGGAATTGAGACCCAGTACTTC. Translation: CASSLGGIETQYF.

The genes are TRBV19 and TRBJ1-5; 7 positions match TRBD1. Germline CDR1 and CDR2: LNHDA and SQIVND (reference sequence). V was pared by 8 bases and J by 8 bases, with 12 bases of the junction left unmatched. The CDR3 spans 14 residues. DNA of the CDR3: TGTGCCAGTTGGGGACAGTCCCTCGGGGAGCCCCAGCATTTT. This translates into CASWGQSLGEPQHF.

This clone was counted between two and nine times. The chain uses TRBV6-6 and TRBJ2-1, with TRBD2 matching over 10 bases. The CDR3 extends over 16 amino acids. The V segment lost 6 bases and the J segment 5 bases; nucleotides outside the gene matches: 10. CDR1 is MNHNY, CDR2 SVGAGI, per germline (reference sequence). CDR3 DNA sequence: TGTGCCAGCAGGCAAGCGGGAGGGATCGCGCACAATGAGCAGTTCTTC. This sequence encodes CASRQAGGIAHNEQFF.

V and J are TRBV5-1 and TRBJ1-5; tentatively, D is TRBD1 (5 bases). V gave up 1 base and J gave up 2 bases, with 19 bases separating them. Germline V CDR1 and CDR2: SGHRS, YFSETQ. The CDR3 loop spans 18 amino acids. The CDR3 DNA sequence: TGCGCCAGCAGCTTGAGAGCAGGGCCGCGACCTCGCAATCAGCCCCAGCATTTT. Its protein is CASSLRAGPRPRNQPQHF.

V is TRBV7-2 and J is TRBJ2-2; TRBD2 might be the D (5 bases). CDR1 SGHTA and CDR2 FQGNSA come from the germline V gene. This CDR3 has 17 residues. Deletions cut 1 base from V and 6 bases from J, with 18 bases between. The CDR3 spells CASSLGSSSYSPGELFF. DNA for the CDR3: TGTGCCAGCAGCTTAGGATCGTCTAGCTATTCACCCGGGGAGCTGTTTTTT.

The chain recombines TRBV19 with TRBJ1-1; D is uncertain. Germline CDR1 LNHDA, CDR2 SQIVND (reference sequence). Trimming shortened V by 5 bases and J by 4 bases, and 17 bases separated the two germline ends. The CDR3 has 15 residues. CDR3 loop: CASSPLLKSSTEAFF. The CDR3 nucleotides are TGTGCCAGTAGTCCACTCCTAAAATCGAGCACTGAAGCTTTCTTT. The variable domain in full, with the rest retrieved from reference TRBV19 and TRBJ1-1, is DGGITQSPKYLFRKEGQNVTLSCEQNLNHDAMYWYRQDPGQGLRLIYYSQIVNDFQKGDIAEGYSVSREKKESFPLTVTSAQKNPTAFYLCASSPLLKSSTEAFFGQGTRLTVV.

CDR3 coding DNA: TGTGCCAGCAGCTTGGACCTAGGAGACGGTGAGCAGTTCTTC. Protein product: CASSLDLGDGEQFF. The chain combines TRBV5-6 with TRBJ2-1; D gene uncertain. Looked up from germline, CDR1 is SGHDT and CDR2 is YYEEEE. The CDR3 extends over 14 amino acids. Trimming took off 0 bases at V and 9 bases at J, with 13 bases between the two ends.

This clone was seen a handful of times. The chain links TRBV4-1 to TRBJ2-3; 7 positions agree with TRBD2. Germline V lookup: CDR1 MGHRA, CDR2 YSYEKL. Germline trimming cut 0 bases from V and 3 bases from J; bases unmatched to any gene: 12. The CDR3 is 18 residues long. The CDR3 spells CASSQEGGEGMLTDTQYF. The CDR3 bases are TGCGCCAGCAGCCAAGAAGGAGGGGAGGGGATGTTAACAGATACGCAGTATTTT.

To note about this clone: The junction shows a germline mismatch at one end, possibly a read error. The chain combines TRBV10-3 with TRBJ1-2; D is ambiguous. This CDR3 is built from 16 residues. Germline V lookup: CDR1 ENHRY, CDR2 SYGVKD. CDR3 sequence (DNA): TGTGCCGTCAGTGACCCCGATTCACCTACTAACTATGGCTACACCTTC. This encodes CAVSDPDSPTNYGYTF.

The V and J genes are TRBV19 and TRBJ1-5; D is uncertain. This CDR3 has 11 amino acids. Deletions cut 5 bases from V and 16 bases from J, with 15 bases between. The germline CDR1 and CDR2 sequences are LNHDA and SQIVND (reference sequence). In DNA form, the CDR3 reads TGTGCCAGTAGTGCCGGGGTGCTGGGACATTTT. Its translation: CASSAGVLGHF.

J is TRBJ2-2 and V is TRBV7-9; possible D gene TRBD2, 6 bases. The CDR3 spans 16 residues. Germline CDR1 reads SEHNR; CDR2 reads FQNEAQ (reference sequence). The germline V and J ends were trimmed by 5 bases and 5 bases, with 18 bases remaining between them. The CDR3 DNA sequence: TGTGCCAGCAGCCCCCAGGCTAGCGTATCAACCGGGGAGCTGTTTTTT. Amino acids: CASSPQASVSTGELFF.

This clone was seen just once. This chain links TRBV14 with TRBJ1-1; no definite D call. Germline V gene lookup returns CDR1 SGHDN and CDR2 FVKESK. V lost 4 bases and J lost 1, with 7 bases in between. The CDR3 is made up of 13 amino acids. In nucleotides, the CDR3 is TGTGCCAGCAGCCTCCGACAGAACACTGAAGCTTTCTTT. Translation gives CASSLRQNTEAFF.

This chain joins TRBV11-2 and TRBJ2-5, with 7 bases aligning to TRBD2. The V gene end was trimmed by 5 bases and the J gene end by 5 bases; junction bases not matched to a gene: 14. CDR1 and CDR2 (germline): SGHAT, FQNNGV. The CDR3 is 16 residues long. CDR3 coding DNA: TGTGCCAGCAGCCTGAACCGGGACTATAGTTTTGAGACCCAGTACTTC. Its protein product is CASSLNRDYSFETQYF.

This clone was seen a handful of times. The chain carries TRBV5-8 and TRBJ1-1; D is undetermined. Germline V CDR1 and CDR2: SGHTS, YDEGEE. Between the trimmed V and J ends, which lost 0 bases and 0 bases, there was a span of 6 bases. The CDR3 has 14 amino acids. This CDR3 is CASSLDSMNTEAFF. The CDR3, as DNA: TGTGCCAGCAGCTTGGACAGTATGAACACTGAAGCTTTCTTT.

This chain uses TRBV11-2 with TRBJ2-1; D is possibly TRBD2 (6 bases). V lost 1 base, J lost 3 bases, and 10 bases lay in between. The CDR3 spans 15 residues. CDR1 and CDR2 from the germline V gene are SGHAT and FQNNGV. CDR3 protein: CASSLGSGYYNEQFF. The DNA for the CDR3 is TGTGCCAGCAGCTTAGGTAGCGGATACTACAATGAGCAGTTCTTC.

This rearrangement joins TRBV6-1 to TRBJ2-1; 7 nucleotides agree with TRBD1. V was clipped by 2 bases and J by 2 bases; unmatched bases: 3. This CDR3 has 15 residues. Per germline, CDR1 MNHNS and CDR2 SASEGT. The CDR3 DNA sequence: TGTGCCAGCAGTGAACCCGGGACAGCCTACAATGAGCAGTTCTTC. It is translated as CASSEPGTAYNEQFF.

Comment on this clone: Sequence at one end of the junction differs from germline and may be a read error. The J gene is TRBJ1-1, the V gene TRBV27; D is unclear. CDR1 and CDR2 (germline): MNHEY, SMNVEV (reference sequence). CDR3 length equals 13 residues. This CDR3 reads CTSSVPGNTEAFF. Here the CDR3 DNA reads TGTACCAGCTCCGTCCCAGGCAACACTGAAGCTTTCTTT.

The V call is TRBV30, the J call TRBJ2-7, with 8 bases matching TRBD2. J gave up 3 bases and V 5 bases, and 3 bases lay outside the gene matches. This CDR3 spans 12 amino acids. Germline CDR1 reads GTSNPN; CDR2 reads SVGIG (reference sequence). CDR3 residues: CAWGSGNYEQYV. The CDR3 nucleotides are TGTGCCTGGGGTAGCGGGAACTACGAGCAGTACGTC.

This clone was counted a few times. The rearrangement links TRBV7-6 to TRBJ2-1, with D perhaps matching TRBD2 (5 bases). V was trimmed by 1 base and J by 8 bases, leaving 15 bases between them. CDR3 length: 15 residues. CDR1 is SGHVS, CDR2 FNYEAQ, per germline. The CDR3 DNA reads TGTGCCAGCAGCTTAGAGGGCGGGCTCAGCGATGAGCAGTTCTTC. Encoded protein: CASSLEGGLSDEQFF.

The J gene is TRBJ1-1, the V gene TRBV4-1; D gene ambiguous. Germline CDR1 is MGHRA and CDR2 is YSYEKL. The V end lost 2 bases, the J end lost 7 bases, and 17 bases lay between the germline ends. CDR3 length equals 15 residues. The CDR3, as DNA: TGCGCCAGCAGCCAATCGGTACGAAATCTTCATGAAGCTTTCTTT. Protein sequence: CASSQSVRNLHEAFF.

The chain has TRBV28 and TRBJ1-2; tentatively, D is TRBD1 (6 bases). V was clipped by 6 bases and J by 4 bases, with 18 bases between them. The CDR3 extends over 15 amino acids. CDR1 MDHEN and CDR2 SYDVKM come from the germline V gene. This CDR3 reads CASSRLGAGSYGYTF. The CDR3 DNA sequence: TGTGCCAGCAGCCGACTGGGGGCAGGGAGCTATGGCTACACCTTC.

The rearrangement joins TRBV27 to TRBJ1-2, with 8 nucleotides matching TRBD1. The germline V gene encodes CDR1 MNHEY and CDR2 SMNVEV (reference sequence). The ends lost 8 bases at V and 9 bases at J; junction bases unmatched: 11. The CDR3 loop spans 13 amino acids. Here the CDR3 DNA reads TGTGCCAGCGGCACGACAGGGGAAGAAAGCTACACCTTC. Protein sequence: CASGTTGEESYTF.